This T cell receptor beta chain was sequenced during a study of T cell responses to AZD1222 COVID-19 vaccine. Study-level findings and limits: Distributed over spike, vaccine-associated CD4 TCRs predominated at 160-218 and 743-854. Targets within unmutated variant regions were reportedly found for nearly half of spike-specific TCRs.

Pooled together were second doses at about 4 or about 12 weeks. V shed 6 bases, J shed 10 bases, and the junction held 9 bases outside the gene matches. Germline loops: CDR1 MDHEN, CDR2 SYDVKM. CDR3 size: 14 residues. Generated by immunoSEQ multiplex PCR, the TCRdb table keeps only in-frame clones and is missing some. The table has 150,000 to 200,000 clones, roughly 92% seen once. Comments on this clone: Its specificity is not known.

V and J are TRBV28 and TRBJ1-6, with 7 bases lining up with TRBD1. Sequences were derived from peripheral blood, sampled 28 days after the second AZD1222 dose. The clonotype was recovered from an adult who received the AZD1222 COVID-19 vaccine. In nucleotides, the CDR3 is TGTGCCAGCAGCCCAGACAGGGTTCCGTCACCCCTCCACTTT. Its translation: CASSPDRVPSPLHF.